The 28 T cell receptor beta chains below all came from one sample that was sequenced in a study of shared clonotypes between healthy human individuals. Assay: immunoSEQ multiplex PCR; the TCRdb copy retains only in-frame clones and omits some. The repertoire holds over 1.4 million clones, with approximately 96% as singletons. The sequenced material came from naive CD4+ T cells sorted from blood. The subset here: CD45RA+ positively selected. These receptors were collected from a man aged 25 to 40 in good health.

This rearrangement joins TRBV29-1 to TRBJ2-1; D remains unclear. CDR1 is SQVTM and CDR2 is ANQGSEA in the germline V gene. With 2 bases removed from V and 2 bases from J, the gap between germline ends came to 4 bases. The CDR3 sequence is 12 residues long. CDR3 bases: TGCAGCGTTGAACAGACCTACAATGAGCAGTTCTTC. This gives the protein CSVEQTYNEQFF.

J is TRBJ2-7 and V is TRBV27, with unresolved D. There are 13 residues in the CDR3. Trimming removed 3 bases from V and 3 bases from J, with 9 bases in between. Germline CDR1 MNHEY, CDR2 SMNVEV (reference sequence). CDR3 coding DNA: TGTGCCAGCAGTTTTACGGGCCTCTACGAGCAGTACTTC. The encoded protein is CASSFTGLYEQYF.

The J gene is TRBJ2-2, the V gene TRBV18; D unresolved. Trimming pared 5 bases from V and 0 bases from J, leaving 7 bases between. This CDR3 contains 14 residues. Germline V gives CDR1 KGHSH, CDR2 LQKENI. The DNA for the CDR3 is TGTGCCAGCTCAGCAGGATCGAACACCGGGGAGCTGTTTTTT. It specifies CASSAGSNTGELFF.

The CDR3 region is CASSLFSGSRTDTQYF. DNA for the CDR3: TGTGCCAGCAGTTTATTCTCGGGGAGTCGCACAGATACGCAGTATTTT. The gene calls are TRBV28 and TRBJ2-3, with D possibly TRBD2 on 5 matching bases. CDR3 size: 16 residues. V was trimmed by 1 base and J by 1 base, leaving 12 bases between them. The germline V gene encodes CDR1 MDHEN and CDR2 SYDVKM.

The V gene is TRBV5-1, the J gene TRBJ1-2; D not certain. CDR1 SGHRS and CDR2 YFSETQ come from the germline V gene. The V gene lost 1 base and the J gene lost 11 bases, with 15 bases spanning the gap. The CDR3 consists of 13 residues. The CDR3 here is CASSLNVGIAYTF. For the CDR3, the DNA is TGCGCCAGCAGCTTGAACGTGGGGATCGCGTACACCTTC.

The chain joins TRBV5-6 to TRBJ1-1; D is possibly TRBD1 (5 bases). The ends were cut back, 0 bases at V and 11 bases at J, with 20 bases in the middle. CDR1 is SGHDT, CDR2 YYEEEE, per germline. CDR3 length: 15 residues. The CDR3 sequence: CASSLASGQGLSAFF. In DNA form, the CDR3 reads TGTGCCAGCAGCTTGGCATCTGGGCAGGGTTTGTCTGCTTTCTTT.

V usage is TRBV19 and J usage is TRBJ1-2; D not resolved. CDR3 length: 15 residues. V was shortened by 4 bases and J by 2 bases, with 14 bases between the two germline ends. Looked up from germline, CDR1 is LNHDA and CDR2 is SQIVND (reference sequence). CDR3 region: CASSTWGRENYGYTF. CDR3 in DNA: TGTGCCAGTAGTACCTGGGGTAGGGAGAACTATGGCTACACCTTC.

CDR3: CASSRITGADTQYF. The CDR3 DNA reads TGTGCCAGCAGCCGGATTACAGGCGCAGATACGCAGTATTTT. The rearrangement joins TRBV14 to TRBJ2-3; the D gene is possibly TRBD1 (5 bases). The CDR3 sequence is 14 residues long. Trimming shortened V by 4 bases and J by 4 bases, and 12 bases separated the two germline ends. Germline V CDR1 and CDR2: SGHDN, FVKESK.

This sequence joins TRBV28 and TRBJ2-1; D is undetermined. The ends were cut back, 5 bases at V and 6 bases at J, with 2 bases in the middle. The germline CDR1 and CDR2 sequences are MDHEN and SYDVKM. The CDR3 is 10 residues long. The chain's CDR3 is CASSGNEQFF. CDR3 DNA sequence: TGTGCCAGCAGTGGCAATGAGCAGTTCTTC.

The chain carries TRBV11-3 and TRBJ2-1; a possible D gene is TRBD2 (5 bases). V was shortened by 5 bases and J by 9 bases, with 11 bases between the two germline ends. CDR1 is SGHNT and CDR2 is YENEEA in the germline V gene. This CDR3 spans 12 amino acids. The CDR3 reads CASSTGGLEQFF. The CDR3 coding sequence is TGTGCCAGCAGCACTGGAGGACTTGAGCAGTTCTTC.

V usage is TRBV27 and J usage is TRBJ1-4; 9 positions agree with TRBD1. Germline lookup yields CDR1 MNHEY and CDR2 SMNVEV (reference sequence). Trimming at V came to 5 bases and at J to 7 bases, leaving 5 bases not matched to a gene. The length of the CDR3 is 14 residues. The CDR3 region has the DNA TGTGCCAGCAGTCCCGGGACAGGGATTGAAAAACTGTTTTTT. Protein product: CASSPGTGIEKLFF.

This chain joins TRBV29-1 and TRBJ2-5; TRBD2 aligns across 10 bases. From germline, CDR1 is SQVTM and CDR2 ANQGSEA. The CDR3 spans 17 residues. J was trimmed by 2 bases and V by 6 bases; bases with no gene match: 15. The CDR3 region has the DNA TGCAGCGTCGAGACTTGGGCTAGCGGGAGTGTGCAAGAGACCCAGTACTTC. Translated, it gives CSVETWASGSVQETQYF. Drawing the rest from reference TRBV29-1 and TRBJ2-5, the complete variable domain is SAVISQKPSRDICQRGTSLTIQCQVDSQVTMMFWYRQQPGQSLTLIATANQGSEATYESGFVIDKFPISRPNLTFSTLTVSNMSPEDSSIYLCSVETWASGSVQETQYFGPGTRLLVL.

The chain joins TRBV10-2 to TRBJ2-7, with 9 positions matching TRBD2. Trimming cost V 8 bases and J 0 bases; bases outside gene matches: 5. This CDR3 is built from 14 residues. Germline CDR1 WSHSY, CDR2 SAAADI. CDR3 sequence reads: CASSGTSSSYEQYF. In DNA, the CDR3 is TGCGCCAGCTCCGGGACTAGCTCCTCCTACGAGCAGTACTTC.

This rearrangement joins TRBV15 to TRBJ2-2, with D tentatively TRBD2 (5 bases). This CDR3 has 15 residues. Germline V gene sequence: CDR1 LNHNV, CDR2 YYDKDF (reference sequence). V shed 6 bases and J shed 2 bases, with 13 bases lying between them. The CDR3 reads CATRARGYNTGELFF. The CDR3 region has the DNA TGTGCCACCAGAGCTCGGGGATACAACACCGGGGAGCTGTTTTTT.

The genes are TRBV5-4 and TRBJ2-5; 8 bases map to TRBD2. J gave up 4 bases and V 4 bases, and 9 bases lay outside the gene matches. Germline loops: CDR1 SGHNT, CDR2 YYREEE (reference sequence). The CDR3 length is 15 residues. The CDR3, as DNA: TGTGCCAGCAGCCCCGTTAGCGGGAAGGGAGAGACCCAGTACTTC. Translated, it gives CASSPVSGKGETQYF. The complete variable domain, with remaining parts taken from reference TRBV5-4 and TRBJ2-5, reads ETGVTQSPTHLIKTRGQQVTLRCSSQSGHNTVSWYQQALGQGPQFIFQYYREEENGRGNFPPRFSGLQFPNYSSELNVNALELDDSALYLCASSPVSGKGETQYFGPGTRLLVL.

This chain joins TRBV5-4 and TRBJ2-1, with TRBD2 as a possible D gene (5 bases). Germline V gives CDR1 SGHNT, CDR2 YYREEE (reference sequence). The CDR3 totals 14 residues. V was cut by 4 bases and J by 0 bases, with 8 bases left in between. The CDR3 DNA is TGTGCCAGCAGCATAGGGAGCTCCTACAATGAGCAGTTCTTC. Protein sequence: CASSIGSSYNEQFF. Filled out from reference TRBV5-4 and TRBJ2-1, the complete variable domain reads ETGVTQSPTHLIKTRGQQVTLRCSSQSGHNTVSWYQQALGQGPQFIFQYYREEENGRGNFPPRFSGLQFPNYSSELNVNALELDDSALYLCASSIGSSYNEQFFGPGTRLTVL.

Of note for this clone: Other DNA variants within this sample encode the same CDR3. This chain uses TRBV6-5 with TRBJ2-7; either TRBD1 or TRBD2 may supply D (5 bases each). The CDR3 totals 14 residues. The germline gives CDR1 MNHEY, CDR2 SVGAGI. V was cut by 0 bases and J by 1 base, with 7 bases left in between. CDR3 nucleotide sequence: TGTGCCAGCAGTTACTCCGGGGCTTCCTACGAGCAGTACTTC. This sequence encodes CASSYSGASYEQYF.

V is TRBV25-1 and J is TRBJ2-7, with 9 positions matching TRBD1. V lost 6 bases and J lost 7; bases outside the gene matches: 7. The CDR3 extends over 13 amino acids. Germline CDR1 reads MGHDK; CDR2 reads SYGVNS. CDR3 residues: CASRGTGTLEQYF. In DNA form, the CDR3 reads TGTGCCAGCAGGGGGACAGGGACGCTGGAGCAGTACTTC.

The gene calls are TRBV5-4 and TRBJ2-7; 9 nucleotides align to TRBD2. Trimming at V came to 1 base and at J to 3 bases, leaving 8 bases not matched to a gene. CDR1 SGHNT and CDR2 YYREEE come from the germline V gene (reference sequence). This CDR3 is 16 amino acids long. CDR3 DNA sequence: TGTGCCAGCAGCTTGTATGGCGGGACTAGCAACTACGAGCAGTACTTC. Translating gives CASSLYGGTSNYEQYF.

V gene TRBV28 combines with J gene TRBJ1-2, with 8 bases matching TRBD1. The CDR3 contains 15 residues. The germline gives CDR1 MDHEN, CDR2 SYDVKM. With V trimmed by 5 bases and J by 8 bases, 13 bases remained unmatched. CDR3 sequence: CASSRLFRQGQGYTF. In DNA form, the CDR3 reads TGTGCCAGCAGTCGACTGTTCCGACAGGGGCAGGGCTACACCTTC.

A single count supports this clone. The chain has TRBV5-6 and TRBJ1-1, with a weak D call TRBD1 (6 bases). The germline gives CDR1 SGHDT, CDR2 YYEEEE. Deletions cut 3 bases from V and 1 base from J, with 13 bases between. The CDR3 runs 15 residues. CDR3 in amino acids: CASSSLGGANTEAFF. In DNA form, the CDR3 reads TGTGCCAGCAGCTCCTTAGGGGGGGCGAACACTGAAGCTTTCTTT.

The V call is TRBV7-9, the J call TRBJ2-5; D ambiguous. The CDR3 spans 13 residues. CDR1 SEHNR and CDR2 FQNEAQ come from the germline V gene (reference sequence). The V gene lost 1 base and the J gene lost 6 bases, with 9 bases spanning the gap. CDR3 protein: CASSLGVYKTQYF. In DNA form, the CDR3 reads TGTGCCAGCAGCTTAGGGGTGTACAAGACCCAGTACTTC. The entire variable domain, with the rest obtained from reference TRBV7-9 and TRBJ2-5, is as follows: DTGVSQNPRHKITKRGQNVTFRCDPISEHNRLYWYRQTLGQGPEFLTYFQNEAQLEKSRLLSDRFSAERPKGSFSTLEIQRTEQGDSAMYLCASSLGVYKTQYFGPGTRLLVL.

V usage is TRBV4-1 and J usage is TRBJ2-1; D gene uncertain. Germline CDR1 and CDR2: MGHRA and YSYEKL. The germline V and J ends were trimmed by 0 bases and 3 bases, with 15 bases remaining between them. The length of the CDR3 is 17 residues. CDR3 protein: CASSQEFLWDYYNEQFF. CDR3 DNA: TGCGCCAGCAGCCAAGAGTTTTTGTGGGATTACTACAATGAGCAGTTCTTC.

The CDR3 spells CASSSQAGGRGEGVNTQYF. CDR3 coding DNA: TGTGCCAGCAGCTCCCAGGCGGGAGGGCGGGGGGAAGGTGTAAATACGCAGTATTTT. The chain has TRBV7-2 and TRBJ2-3, with 9 bases lining up with TRBD2. This CDR3 has 19 amino acids. CDR1 and CDR2 from the germline V gene are SGHTA and FQGNSA. V was clipped by 4 bases and J by 7 bases; unmatched bases: 21.

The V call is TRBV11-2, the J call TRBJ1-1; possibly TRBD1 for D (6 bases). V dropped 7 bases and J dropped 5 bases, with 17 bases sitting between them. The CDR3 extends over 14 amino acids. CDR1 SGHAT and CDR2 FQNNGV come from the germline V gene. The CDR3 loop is CASTLDRLVTEAFF. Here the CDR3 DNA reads TGTGCCAGCACCCTGGACAGATTAGTAACTGAAGCTTTCTTT.

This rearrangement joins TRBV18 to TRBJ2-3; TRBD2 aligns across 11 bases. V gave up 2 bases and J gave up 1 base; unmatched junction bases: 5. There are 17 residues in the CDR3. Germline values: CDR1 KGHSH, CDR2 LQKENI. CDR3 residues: CASSPGYSGRGTDTQYF. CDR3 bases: TGTGCCAGCTCACCAGGGTATAGCGGGAGGGGCACAGATACGCAGTATTTT. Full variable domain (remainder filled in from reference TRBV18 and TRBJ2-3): NAGVMQNPRHLVRRRGQEARLRCSPMKGHSHVYWYRQLPEEGLKFMVYLQKENIIDESGMPKERFSAEFPKEGPSILRIQQVVRGDSAAYFCASSPGYSGRGTDTQYFGPGTRLTVL.

CDR3 coding DNA: TGTGCCTGGGGCCGGGACAGGGCCTATGGCTACACCTTC. Its protein is CAWGRDRAYGYTF. This rearrangement joins TRBV30 to TRBJ1-2, with 9 bases lining up with TRBD1. Germline V gene lookup returns CDR1 GTSNPN and CDR2 SVGIG (reference sequence). This CDR3 spans 13 amino acids. V dropped 5 bases and J dropped 4; count of bases not matched to a gene: 5. The variable domain in full, completed from reference TRBV30 and TRBJ1-2, reads SQTIHQWPATLVQPVGSPLSLECTVEGTSNPNLYWYRQAAGRGLQLLFYSVGIGQISSEVPQNLSASRPQDRQFILSSKKLLLSDSGFYLCAWGRDRAYGYTFGSGTRLTVV.

For the CDR3, the DNA is TGTGCCAGCAAATTCTCGCGGGCGACCTACGAGCAGTACTTC. Translated, it gives CASKFSRATYEQYF. V gene TRBV28 combines with J gene TRBJ2-7; D possibly corresponds to TRBD2 (5 bases). V lost 7 bases, J lost 2 bases, and 15 bases lay in between. The CDR3 totals 14 residues. The V gene's germline CDR1 is MDHEN and CDR2 SYDVKM.